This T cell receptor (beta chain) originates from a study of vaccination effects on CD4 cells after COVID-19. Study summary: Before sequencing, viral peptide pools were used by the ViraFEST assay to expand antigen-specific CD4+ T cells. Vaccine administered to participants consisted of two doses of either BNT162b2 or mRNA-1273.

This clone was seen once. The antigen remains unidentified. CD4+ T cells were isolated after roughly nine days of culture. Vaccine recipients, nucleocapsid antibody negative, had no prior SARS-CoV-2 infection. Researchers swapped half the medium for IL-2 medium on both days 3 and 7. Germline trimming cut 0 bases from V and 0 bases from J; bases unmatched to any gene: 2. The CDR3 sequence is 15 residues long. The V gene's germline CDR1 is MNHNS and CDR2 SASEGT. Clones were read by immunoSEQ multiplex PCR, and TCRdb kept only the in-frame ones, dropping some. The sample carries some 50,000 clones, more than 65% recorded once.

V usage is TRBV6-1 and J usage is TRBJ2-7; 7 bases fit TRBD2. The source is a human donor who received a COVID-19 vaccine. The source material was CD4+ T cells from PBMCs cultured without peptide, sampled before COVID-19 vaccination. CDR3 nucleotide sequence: TGTGCCAGCAGTGAAGCCGGCGGGAGCTCCTACGAGCAGTACTTC. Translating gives CASSEAGGSSYEQYF.